The present TCR beta chain was sequenced within a study of early T cells in non-severe SARS-CoV-2 infection. V lost 0 bases and J 7 bases, leaving 10 bases between the germline ends. The CDR3 totals 13 residues. Germline V gives CDR1 MGHRA, CDR2 YSYEKL. Unique molecular identifiers were attached to individual cDNA molecules. TCRdb fed the 5' RACE reads into MiXCR, producing one record per CDR3 protein. The data hold 75,000 to 95,000 distinct CDR3 sequences, with approximately 15% observed a single time. The sequence derives from an adult who was a healthcare worker with PCR-confirmed SARS-CoV-2 infection or an uninfected control (not recorded which). The source material was whole blood, sampled at baseline. This chain uses TRBV4-1 with TRBJ2-7; no clear D. The CDR3 nucleotides read TGCGCCAGCAGCCAAGATACCGGGCGGGAGCAGTACTTC. Protein sequence: CASSQDTGREQYF.